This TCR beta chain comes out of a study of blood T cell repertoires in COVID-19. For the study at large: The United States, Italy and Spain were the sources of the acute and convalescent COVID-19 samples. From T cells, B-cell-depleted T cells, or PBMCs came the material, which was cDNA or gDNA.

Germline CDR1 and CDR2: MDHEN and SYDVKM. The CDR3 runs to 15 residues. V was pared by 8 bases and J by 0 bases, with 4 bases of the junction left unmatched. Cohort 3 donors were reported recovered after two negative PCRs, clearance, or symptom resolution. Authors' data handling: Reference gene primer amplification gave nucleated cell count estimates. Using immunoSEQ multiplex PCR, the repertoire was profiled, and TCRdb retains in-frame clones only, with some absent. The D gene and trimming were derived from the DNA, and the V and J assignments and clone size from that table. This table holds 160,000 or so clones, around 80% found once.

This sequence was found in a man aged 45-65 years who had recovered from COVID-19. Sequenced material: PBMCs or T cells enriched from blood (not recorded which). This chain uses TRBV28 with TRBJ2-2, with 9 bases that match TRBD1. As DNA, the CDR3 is TGTGCCAGCTTGACAGGGGGAGCGAACACCGGGGAGCTGTTTTTT. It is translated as CASLTGGANTGELFF.